A selection of T cell receptor beta chains follows, all from one sample in a study of cytomegalovirus exposure and HLA in healthy donors. Repertoires were generated with immunoSEQ multiplex PCR, while TCRdb's copy carries only in-frame clones and drops some. The sample gives about 130,000 clones, about 80% of which show up once; roughly 5.7% is in the top ten. Sequences were obtained from PBMCs. These receptors were collected from a man aged 30 to 45 in good health and CMV-seronegative. CDR3s leave out the opening cysteine and the closing phenylalanine or tryptophan. The order of the fields is V gene, J gene, CDR3 protein.

TRBV4-2	TRBJ1-3	ASSQNTDRGSGNTIY
TRBV9	TRBJ2-2	ASGAGQGTGELF
TRBV2	TRBJ2-7	ASRGAEGSLEQY
TRBV2	TRBJ2-5	ASSGNGQQETQY
TRBV11-3	TRBJ2-1	ASSLDREQF
TRBV7-2	TRBJ1-4	ASRPMSGEKLF
TRBV7-9	TRBJ1-2	ATRPANYGYT
TRBV4-3	TRBJ2-7	ASSQRTSGAYEQY
TRBV5-1	TRBJ2-5	ASSRITSGGETQY
TRBV11-2	TRBJ1-1	ASSLQAGEAF
TRBV6-5	TRBJ2-3	ASSRLAGGSDTQY
TRBV28	TRBJ1-4	ASTGGSYHEKLF
TRBV6-1	TRBJ2-7	ASHTPRGAYEQY
TRBV9	TRBJ1-1	ASSPRRGGGNTEAF
TRBV2	TRBJ1-6	ATTGQVGNSPLH
TRBV5-4	TRBJ2-5	ASESSGRGETQY
TRBV2	TRBJ1-1	ASSFHGGGSTEAF
TRBV5-1	TRBJ2-1	ASREGNEQF
TRBV18	TRBJ1-1	ASSGQANTEAF
TRBV10-3	TRBJ2-5	AISDPSTGGRETQY
TRBV6-1	TRBJ1-5	ASRGTVSNQPQH
TRBV29-1	TRBJ2-1	SVRRLLGNEQF
TRBV27	TRBJ2-7	ASSLGVGVGEQY
TRBV7-9	TRBJ2-3	ASSLAGVSDTQY